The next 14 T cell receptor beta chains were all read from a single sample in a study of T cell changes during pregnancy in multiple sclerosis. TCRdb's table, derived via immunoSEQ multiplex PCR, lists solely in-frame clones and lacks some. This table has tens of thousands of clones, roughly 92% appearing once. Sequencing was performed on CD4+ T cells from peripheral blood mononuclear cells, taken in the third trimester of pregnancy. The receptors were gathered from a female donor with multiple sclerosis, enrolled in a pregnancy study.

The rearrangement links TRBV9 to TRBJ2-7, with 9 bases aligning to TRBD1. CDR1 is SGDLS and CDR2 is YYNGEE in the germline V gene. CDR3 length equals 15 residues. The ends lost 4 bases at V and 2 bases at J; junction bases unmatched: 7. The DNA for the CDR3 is TGTGCCAGCAGCTATGGGACAGGGTTCACCTACGAGCAGTACTTC. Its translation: CASSYGTGFTYEQYF.

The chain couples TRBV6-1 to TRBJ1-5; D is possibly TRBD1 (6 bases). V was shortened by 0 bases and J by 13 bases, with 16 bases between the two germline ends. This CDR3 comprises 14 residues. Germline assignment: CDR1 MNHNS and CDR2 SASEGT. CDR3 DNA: TGTGCCAGCAGTGAAGCTCCAGACAGGACGGGGCAGCATTTT. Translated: CASSEAPDRTGQHF.

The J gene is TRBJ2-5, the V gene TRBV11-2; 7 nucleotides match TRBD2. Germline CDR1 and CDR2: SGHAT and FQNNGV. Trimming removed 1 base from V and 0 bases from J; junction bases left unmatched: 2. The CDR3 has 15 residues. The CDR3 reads CASSLVGGNQETQYF. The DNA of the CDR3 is TGTGCCAGCAGCTTAGTCGGGGGGAACCAAGAGACCCAGTACTTC.

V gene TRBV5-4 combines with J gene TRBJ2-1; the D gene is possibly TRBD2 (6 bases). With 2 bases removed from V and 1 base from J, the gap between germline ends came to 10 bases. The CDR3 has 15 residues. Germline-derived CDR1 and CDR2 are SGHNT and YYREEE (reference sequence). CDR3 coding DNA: TGTGCCAGCAGCTTATACGGGGGTTCCTACAATGAGCAGTTCTTC. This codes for CASSLYGGSYNEQFF.

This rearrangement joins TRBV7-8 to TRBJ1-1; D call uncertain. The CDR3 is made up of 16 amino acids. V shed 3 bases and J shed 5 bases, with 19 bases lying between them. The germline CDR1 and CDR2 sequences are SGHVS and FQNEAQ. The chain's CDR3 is CASSFPPWGAGTEAFF. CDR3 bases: TGTGCCAGCAGCTTTCCCCCCTGGGGAGCTGGAACTGAAGCTTTCTTT.

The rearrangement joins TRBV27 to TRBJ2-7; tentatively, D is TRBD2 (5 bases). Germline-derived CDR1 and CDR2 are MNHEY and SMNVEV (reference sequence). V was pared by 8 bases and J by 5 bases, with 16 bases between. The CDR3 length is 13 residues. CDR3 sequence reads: CASRGTFRHEQYF. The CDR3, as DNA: TGTGCCAGCCGGGGAACTTTCAGGCACGAGCAGTACTTC.

The CDR3 is CASRSQGNTGELFF. Written as DNA, the CDR3 is TGTGCCAGTAGATCACAGGGGAACACCGGGGAGCTGTTTTTT. This chain joins TRBV19 and TRBJ2-2, with a weak D call TRBD1 (6 bases). The CDR3 contains 14 residues. The germline V gene has CDR1 LNHDA and CDR2 SQIVND (reference sequence). Trimming left V 6 bases short and J 1 base short, with 9 bases between.

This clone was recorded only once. The CDR3 spells CASSVAGGTPSYEQYF. CDR3 nucleotide sequence: TGTGCCAGCAGCGTAGCTGGAGGGACCCCCTCCTACGAGCAGTACTTC. The chain carries TRBV9 and TRBJ2-7; possibly TRBD2 for D (6 bases). V shed 0 bases and J shed 0 bases, with 13 bases lying between them. The CDR3 loop spans 16 amino acids. Germline V gives CDR1 SGDLS, CDR2 YYNGEE.

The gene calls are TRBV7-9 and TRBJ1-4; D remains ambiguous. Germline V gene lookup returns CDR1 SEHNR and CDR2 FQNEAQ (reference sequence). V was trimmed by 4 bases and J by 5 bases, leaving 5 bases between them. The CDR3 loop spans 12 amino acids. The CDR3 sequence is CASSSVNEKLFF. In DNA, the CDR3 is TGTGCCAGCAGCTCGGTAAATGAAAAACTGTTTTTT.

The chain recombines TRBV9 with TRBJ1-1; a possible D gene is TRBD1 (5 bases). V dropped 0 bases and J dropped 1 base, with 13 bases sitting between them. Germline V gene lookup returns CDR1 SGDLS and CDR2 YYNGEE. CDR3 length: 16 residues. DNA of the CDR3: TGTGCCAGCAGCGTAGGGGGCAGGGTGGGGAACACTGAAGCTTTCTTT. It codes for CASSVGGRVGNTEAFF.

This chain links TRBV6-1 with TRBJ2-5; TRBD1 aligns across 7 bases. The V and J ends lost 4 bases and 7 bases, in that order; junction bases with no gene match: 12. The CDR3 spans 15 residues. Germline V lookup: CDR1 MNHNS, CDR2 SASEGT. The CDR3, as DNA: TGTGCCAGCAGTGCCTCCTCAGGGGGTAGGGGGACCCAGTACTTC. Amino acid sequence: CASSASSGGRGTQYF.

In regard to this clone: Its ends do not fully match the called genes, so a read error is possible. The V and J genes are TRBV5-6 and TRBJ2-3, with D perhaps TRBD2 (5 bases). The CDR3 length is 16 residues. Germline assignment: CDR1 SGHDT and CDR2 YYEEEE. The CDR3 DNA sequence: TGTGCCAGCAGCCACCTTTTTCGCGGGCCTACAGATGCGCAGTATTTT. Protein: CASSHLFRGPTDAQYF.

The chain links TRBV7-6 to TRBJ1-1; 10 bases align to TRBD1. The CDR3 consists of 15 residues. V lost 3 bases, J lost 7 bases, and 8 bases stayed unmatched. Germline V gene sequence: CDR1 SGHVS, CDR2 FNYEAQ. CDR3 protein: CASSFDDRGRSEAFF. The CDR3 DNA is TGTGCCAGCAGCTTTGACGACAGGGGGCGAAGTGAAGCTTTCTTT. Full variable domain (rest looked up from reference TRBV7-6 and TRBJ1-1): GAGVSQSPRYKVTKRGQDVALRCDPISGHVSLYWYRQALGQGPEFLTYFNYEAQQDKSGLPNDRFSAERPEGSISTLTIQRTEQRDSAMYRCASSFDDRGRSEAFFGQGTRLTVV.

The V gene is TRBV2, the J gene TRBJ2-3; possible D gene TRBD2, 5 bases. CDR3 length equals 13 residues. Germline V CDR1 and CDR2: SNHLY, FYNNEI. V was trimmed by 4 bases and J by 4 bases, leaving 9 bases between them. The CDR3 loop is CASSVGRSDTQYF. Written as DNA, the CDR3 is TGTGCCAGCAGTGTTGGGAGATCAGATACGCAGTATTTT.